The 19 T cell receptor beta chains in this list originate from one sample, sequenced in a study of blood T cell repertoires in COVID-19. Some clones are missing from TCRdb's copy, which holds only in-frame ones; the method was immunoSEQ multiplex PCR. This sample has more than 200,000 clones, with roughly 88% found just once. Sequencing input: peripheral blood. The receptors shown here come from a woman in her twenties or thirties with COVID-19, enrolled during active disease.

This clone occurred once. CDR3 DNA sequence: TGTGCCAGCAGTTTACGGGGTTTGAAGCCCCAGCATTTT. It translates to CASSLRGLKPQHF. The chain carries TRBV12-3 or TRBV12-4 and TRBJ1-5, with no clear D. CDR3 length: 13 amino acids. Trimming removed 2 bases from V and 8 bases from J, with 10 bases in between.

The rearrangement uses TRBV7-2 and TRBJ2-1; D is uncertain. The CDR3 totals 12 residues. V gave up 3 bases and J gave up 9 bases, with 9 bases separating them. Germline V gene data show CDR1 as SGHTA and CDR2 as FQGNSA. CDR3 in DNA: TGTGCCAGCAGCTTTTCCATGAGTGAGCAGTTCTTC. Protein sequence: CASSFSMSEQFF.

A single count supports this clone. The J gene is TRBJ2-7, the V gene TRBV7-9, with 8 bases that match TRBD1. The CDR3 has 16 amino acids. After removal of 5 bases from V and 0 bases from J, the junction contained 9 bases not matched to a gene. The germline V gene has CDR1 SEHNR and CDR2 FQNEAQ (reference sequence). CDR3 loop: CASSHGGQGGSYEQYF. The CDR3 DNA reads TGTGCCAGCAGCCATGGTGGACAGGGAGGCTCCTACGAGCAGTACTTC.

The chain uses TRBV4-1 and TRBJ2-7; 13 nucleotides align to TRBD2. The CDR3 length is 17 residues. The V gene's germline CDR1 is MGHRA and CDR2 YSYEKL. V trimming: 3 bases; J trimming: 3 bases; junction bases outside the gene matches: 8. The CDR3 coding sequence is TGCGCCAGCAGCCATCCGACTAGCGGGGGGTTATACTACGAGCAGTACTTC. Its translation is CASSHPTSGGLYYEQYF.

The rearrangement uses TRBV2 and TRBJ1-1; tentative D call: TRBD1 (6 bases). The ends were cut back, 6 bases at V and 0 bases at J, with 11 bases in the middle. Germline V gene sequence: CDR1 SNHLY, CDR2 FYNNEI. The CDR3 sequence is 14 residues long. The CDR3 sequence is CASSVDRMNTEAFF. The DNA for the CDR3 is TGTGCCAGCAGCGTAGACAGGATGAACACTGAAGCTTTCTTT.

The chain has TRBV11-2 and TRBJ2-1; no definite D call. The CDR3 loop spans 12 amino acids. Germline loops: CDR1 SGHAT, CDR2 FQNNGV. Trimming pared 5 bases from V and 7 bases from J, leaving 9 bases between. The CDR3 loop reads CASSKLRNEQFF. The CDR3 DNA reads as TGTGCCAGCAGCAAACTGCGGAATGAGCAGTTCTTC.

This clone was observed once. CDR3 bases: TGTGCCAGCAGGACCTTCAAGACAGGGCTGAATGAAAAACTGTTTTTT. It specifies CASRTFKTGLNEKLFF. The chain uses TRBV28 and TRBJ1-4, with 7 nucleotides matching TRBD1. After removal of 6 bases from V and 5 bases from J, the junction contained 12 bases not matched to a gene. The CDR3 consists of 16 residues. Germline V gives CDR1 MDHEN, CDR2 SYDVKM.

In this sample, this clone turned up once. V usage is TRBV19 and J usage is TRBJ2-3; D possibly corresponds to TRBD2 (6 bases). V was clipped by 1 base and J by 2 bases, with 16 bases between them. Germline-derived CDR1 and CDR2 are LNHDA and SQIVND (reference sequence). The CDR3 runs 17 residues. DNA of the CDR3: TGTGCCAGTAGTATAGCAGCCCCTCTAGCGAACACAGATACGCAGTATTTT. This gives the protein CASSIAAPLANTDTQYF.

CDR3 DNA: TGTGCCAGCACCCCGGACAGGGGGCTAACTTTACATGGCTACACCTTC. It is translated as CASTPDRGLTLHGYTF. V and J are TRBV3-1 (or the pseudogene TRBV3-2) and TRBJ1-2; 11 bases match TRBD1. CDR1 and CDR2 (germline): LGHDT, YNNKEL (reference sequence). V was clipped by 7 bases and J by 6 bases; unmatched bases: 13. This CDR3 has 16 amino acids.

The chain links TRBV10-2 to TRBJ2-5; weak D call: TRBD2 (5 bases). The V end lost 2 bases, the J end lost 7 bases, and 14 bases lay between the germline ends. Germline assignment: CDR1 WSHSY and CDR2 SAAADI. The CDR3 is made up of 14 amino acids. CDR3 coding DNA: TGCGCCAGCAGTGAGAACAGCCCCGGAGGGACCCAGTACTTC. Residues: CASSENSPGGTQYF.

The rearrangement uses TRBV9 and TRBJ2-5, with 8 bases identical to TRBD2. The germline CDR1 and CDR2 sequences are SGDLS and YYNGEE. The CDR3 is made up of 15 amino acids. With 4 bases clipped from V and 2 bases from J, the junction kept 7 bases outside the gene matches. As DNA, the CDR3 is TGTGCCAGCAGCCCTTGGACTAGCAGGCAAGAGACCCAGTACTTC. As protein: CASSPWTSRQETQYF.

The J gene is TRBJ1-1, the V gene TRBV6-2 or TRBV6-3, with a weak D call TRBD1 (6 bases). V lost 2 bases and J lost 4, with 20 bases in between. Germline loops: CDR1 MNHEY, CDR2 SVGEGT. This CDR3 region has 17 residues. DNA of the CDR3: TGTGCCAGCAGTTACCCCCCCAAAACAGGGTCGGGCACTGAAGCTTTCTTT. The encoded protein is CASSYPPKTGSGTEAFF.

This clone came up a few times. The chain's CDR3 is CASSHGGGNNSPLHF. CDR3 sequence (DNA): TGTGCCAGCAGCCATGGGGGGGGGAATAATTCACCCCTCCACTTT. The chain carries TRBV3-1 (or the pseudogene TRBV3-2) and TRBJ1-6; perhaps TRBD1 as D (5 bases). The CDR3 totals 15 residues. The V gene lost 3 bases and the J gene lost 5 bases, with 11 bases spanning the gap. Germline V gene lookup returns CDR1 LGHDT and CDR2 YNNKEL (reference sequence).

V and J are TRBV2 and TRBJ1-4, with D perhaps matching TRBD1 (5 bases). Germline CDR1 and CDR2: SNHLY and FYNNEI. The CDR3 has 13 residues. With 7 bases removed from V and 7 bases from J, the gap between germline ends came to 13 bases. As DNA, the CDR3 is TGTGCCAGCATTGTCCCGGGGGGTGAAAAACTGTTTTTT. Amino acids: CASIVPGGEKLFF.

The chain couples TRBV7-2 to TRBJ2-5; 7 bases are shared with TRBD1. The V segment lost 1 base and the J segment 7 bases; nucleotides outside the gene matches: 3. The CDR3 runs 13 residues. Germline-derived CDR1 and CDR2 are SGHTA and FQGNSA. The CDR3 DNA is TGTGCCAGCAGCTTAGGGCCAGGGGGGACCCAGTACTTC. Residues: CASSLGPGGTQYF.

This clone has only a few counts. The CDR3: CASSPRGRANTGELFF. Written as DNA, the CDR3 is TGTGCCAGCAGCCCAAGGGGCAGGGCGAACACCGGGGAGCTGTTTTTT. The chain is built from TRBV7-9 and TRBJ2-2; tentative D call: TRBD1 (5 bases). The germline V gene encodes CDR1 SEHNR and CDR2 FQNEAQ (reference sequence). V shed 5 bases and J shed 0 bases, with 13 bases lying between them. The CDR3 has 16 amino acids.

The rearrangement uses TRBV11-2 and TRBJ2-7, with a possible D match to TRBD2 (5 bases). Trimming shortened V by 5 bases and J by 4 bases, and 12 bases separated the two germline ends. Germline V CDR1 and CDR2: SGHAT, FQNNGV. The length of the CDR3 is 13 residues. CDR3 sequence reads: CASSLRDGYEQYF. CDR3 nucleotides: TGTGCCAGCAGCCTTCGGGATGGATACGAGCAGTACTTC.

The chain combines TRBV9 with TRBJ2-1; TRBD1 is a possible D gene (6 bases). The germline gives CDR1 SGDLS, CDR2 YYNGEE. The CDR3 is 16 amino acids. Trimming removed 0 bases at V and 10 bases at J, with 20 bases between. DNA for the CDR3: TGTGCCAGCAGCGTAGTAGATGGGGGCGGCGGTCCGGAGCAGTTCTTC. Its translation: CASSVVDGGGGPEQFF.

The chain recombines TRBV2 with TRBJ2-7; 8 nucleotides match TRBD2. The junction had 29 bases not matched to a gene; V was cut back by 6 bases and J by 1 base. There are 22 residues in the CDR3. Germline V CDR1 and CDR2: SNHLY, FYNNEI. The CDR3 DNA reads as TGTGCCAGCAGCGAGCCGGGACTAGGGTTTAAGGGGTGGGGGCCCTATTCCTACGAGCAGTACGTC. Its protein is CASSEPGLGFKGWGPYSYEQYV.